Sequencing of this T cell receptor (beta chain) was carried out in a study of blood T cell repertoires in COVID-19. The data were produced by immunoSEQ multiplex PCR, yet TCRdb's version contains in-frame clones alone and is incomplete. The sample includes a few hundred thousand clones, approximately 91% seen only once; the top ten take around 7.9%. The clonotype comes from a woman aged 55-69 years who had recovered from COVID-19. The sample taken for sequencing was PBMCs or T cells enriched from blood (not recorded which).

This chain's CDR3 is CASSPTWGGKGNPGYTF. CDR3 coding DNA: TGTGCCAGCAGCCCGACCTGGGGGGGTAAGGGAAACCCTGGCTACACCTTC. The chain uses TRBV3-1 (or the pseudogene TRBV3-2) and TRBJ1-2, with D tentatively TRBD1 (5 bases). V lost 4 bases, J lost 7 bases, and 25 bases lay in between. From germline, CDR1 is LGHDT and CDR2 YNNKEL (reference sequence). This CDR3 region has 17 residues.